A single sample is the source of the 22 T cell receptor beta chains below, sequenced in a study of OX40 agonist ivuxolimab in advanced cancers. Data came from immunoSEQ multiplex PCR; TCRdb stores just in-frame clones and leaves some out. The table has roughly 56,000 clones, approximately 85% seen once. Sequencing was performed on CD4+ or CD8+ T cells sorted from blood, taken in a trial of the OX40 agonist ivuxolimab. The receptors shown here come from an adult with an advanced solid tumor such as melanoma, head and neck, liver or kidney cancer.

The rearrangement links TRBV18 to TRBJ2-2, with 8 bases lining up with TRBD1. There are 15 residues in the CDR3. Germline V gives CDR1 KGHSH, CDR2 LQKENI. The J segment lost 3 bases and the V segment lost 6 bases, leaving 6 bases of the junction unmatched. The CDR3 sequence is CASSSDRDDTGELFF. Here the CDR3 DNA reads TGTGCCAGCTCTTCGGACAGGGACGACACCGGGGAGCTGTTTTTT.

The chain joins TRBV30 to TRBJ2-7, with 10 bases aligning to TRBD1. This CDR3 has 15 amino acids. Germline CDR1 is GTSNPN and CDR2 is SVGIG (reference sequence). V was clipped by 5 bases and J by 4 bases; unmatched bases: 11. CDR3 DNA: TGTGCCTGGGAACTCGGGACAGGGGACGGGTACGAGCAGTACTTC. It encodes CAWELGTGDGYEQYF. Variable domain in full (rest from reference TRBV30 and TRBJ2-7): SQTIHQWPATLVQPVGSPLSLECTVEGTSNPNLYWYRQAAGRGLQLLFYSVGIGQISSEVPQNLSASRPQDRQFILSSKKLLLSDSGFYLCAWELGTGDGYEQYFGPGTRLTVT.

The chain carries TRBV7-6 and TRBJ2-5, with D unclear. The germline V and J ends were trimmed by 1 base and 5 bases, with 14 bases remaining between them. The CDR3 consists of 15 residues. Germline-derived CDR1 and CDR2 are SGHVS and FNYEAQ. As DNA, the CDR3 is TGTGCCAGCAGCTTAGTCCTAGGAATCCACGAGACCCAGTACTTC. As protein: CASSLVLGIHETQYF.

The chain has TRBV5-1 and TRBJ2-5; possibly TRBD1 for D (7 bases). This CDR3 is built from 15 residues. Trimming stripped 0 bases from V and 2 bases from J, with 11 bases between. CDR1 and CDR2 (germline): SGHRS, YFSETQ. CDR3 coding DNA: TGCGCCAGCAGCTTGGGACAGGGAGGACAAGAGACCCAGTACTTC. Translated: CASSLGQGGQETQYF.

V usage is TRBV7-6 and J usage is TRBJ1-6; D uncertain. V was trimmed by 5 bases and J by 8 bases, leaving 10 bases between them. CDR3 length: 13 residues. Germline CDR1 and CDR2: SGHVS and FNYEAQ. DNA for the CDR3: TGTGCCAGCAGCCCCCACCCCTATTCACCCCTCCACTTT. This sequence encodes CASSPHPYSPLHF.

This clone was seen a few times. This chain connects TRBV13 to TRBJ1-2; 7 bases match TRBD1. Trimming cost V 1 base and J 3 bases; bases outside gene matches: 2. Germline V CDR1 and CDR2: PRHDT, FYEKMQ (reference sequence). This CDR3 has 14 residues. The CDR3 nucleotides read TGTGCCAGCAGCTTAGAGGGGGCAGACTATGGCTACACCTTC. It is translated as CASSLEGADYGYTF.

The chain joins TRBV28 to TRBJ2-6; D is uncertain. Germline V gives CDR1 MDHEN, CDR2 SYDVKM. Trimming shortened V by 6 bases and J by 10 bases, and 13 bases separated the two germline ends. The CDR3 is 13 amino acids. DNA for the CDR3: TGTGCCAGCAGGTCTCCGGGCCGGAACGTCCTGACTTTC. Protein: CASRSPGRNVLTF.

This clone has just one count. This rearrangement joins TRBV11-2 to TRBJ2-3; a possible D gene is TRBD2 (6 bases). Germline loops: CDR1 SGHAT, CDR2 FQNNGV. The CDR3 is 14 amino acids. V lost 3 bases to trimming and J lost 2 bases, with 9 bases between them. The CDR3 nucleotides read TGTGCCAGCAGCTTGGCGGGAATCACAGATACGCAGTATTTT. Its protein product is CASSLAGITDTQYF. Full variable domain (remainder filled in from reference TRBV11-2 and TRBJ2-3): EAGVAQSPRYKIIEKRQSVAFWCNPISGHATLYWYQQILGQGPKLLIQFQNNGVVDDSQLPKDRFSAERLKGVDSTLKIQPAKLEDSAVYLCASSLAGITDTQYFGPGTRLTVL.

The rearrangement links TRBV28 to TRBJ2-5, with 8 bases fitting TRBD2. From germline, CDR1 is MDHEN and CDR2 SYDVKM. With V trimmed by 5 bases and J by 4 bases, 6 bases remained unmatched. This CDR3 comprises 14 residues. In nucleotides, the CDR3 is TGTGCCAGCAGTACCGGGACTAGAGGAGAGACCCAGTACTTC. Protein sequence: CASSTGTRGETQYF.

CDR3 coding DNA: TGTGCCAGCAGTGAAGAAGATTACGAGCAGTACTTC. It codes for CASSEEDYEQYF. The chain is built from TRBV2 and TRBJ2-7; D is undetermined. In germline, CDR1 is SNHLY, CDR2 FYNNEI. There are 12 residues in the CDR3. V lost 1 base and J 4 bases, leaving 5 bases between the germline ends.

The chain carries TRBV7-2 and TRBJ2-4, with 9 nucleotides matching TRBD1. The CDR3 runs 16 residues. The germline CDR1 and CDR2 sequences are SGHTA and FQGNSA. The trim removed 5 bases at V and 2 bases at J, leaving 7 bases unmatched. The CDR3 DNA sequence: TGTGCCAGCAGCCCAAGGGACAGGGAACCCAAAAACATTCAGTACTTC. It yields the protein CASSPRDREPKNIQYF.

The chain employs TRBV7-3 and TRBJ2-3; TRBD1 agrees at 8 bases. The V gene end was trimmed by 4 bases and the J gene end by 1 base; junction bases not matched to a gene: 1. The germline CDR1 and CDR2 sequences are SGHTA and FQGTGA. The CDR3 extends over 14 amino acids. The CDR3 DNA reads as TGTGCCAGCAGCTCGGGACAGGGCACAGATACGCAGTATTTT. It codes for CASSSGQGTDTQYF.

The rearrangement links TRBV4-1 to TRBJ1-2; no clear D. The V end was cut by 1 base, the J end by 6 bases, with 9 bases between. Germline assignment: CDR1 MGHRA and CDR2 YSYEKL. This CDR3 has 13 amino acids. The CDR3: CASSQVGENGYTF. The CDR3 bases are TGCGCCAGCAGCCAAGTTGGGGAGAATGGCTACACCTTC.

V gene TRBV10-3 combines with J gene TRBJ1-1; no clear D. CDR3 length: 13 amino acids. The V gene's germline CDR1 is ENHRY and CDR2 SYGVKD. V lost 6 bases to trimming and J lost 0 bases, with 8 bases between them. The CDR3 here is CAISRGVNTEAFF. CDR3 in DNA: TGTGCCATCAGCCGGGGAGTGAACACTGAAGCTTTCTTT.

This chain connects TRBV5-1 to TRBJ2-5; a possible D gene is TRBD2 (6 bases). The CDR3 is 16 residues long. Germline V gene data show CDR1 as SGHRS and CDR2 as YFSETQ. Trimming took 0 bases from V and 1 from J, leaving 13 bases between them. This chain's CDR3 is CASSLAGGPIQETQYF. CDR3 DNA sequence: TGCGCCAGCAGCTTGGCCGGGGGACCGATCCAAGAGACCCAGTACTTC.

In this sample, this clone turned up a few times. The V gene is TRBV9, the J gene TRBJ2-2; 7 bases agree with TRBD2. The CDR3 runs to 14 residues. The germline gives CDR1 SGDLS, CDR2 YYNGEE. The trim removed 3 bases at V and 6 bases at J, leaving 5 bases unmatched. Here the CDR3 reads CASSAREFAGELFF. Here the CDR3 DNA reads TGTGCCAGCAGCGCGCGGGAGTTCGCCGGGGAGCTGTTTTTT.

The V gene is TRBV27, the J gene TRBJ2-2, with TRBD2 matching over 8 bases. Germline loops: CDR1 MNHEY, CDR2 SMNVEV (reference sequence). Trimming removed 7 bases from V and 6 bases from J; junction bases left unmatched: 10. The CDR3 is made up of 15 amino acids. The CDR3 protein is CASTIASGSPGELFF. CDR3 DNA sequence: TGTGCCAGCACCATCGCAAGCGGGAGCCCCGGGGAGCTGTTTTTT.

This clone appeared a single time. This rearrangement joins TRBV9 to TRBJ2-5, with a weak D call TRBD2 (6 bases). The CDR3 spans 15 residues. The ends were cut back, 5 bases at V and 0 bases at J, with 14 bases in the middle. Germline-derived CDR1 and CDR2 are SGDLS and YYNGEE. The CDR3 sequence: CASSPGLINQETQYF. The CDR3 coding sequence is TGTGCCAGCAGTCCGGGACTGATAAACCAAGAGACCCAGTACTTC.

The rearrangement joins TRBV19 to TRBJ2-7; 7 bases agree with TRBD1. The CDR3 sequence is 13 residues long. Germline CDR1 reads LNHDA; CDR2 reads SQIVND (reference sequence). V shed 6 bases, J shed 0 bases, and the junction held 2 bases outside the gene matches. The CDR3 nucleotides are TGTGCCAGTAGCAGGGGGAGCTCCTACGAGCAGTACTTC. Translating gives CASSRGSSYEQYF.

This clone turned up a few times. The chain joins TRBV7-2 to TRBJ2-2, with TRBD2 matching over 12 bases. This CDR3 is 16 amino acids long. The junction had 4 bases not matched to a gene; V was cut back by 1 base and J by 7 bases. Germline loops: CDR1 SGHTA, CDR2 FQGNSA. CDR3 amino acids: CASSLGTSGTIGELFF. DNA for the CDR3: TGTGCCAGCAGCTTAGGGACTAGCGGGACAATCGGGGAGCTGTTTTTT. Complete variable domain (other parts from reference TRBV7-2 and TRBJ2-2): GAGVSQSPSNKVTEKGKDVELRCDPISGHTALYWYRQSLGQGLEFLIYFQGNSAPDKSGLPSDRFSAERTGGSVSTLTIQRTQQEDSAVYLCASSLGTSGTIGELFFGEGSRLTVL.

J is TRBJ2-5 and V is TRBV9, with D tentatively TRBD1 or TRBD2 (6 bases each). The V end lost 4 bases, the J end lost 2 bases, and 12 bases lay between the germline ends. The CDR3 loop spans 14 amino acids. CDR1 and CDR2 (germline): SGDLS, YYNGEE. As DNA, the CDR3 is TGTGCCAGCAGCTCCGAGGGGGGTCAAGAGACCCAGTACTTC. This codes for CASSSEGGQETQYF.

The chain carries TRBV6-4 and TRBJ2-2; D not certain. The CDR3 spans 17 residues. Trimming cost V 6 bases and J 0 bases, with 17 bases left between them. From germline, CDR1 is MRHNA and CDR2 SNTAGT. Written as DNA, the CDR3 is TGTGCCAGCAGATTATTACCCACCGACCCGAACACCGGGGAGCTGTTTTTT. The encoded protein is CASRLLPTDPNTGELFF.